This is a list of T cell receptor beta chains from one sample in a study of identical twins. TCRdb analysed the 5' RACE reads with MiXCR anew, one entry per CDR3 protein. The profile shows roughly 700,000 distinct CDR3 sequences, roughly 8% of them singletons. These same records also appear under a second study, on yellow fever vaccine responses in identical twins.

The material sequenced was PBMCs. The source of these receptors is a woman aged 18-35 years in good health. CDR3s include the opening cysteine and the closing phenylalanine or tryptophan.

CDR3 protein: CASSLRGGGIINEQFF
V gene: TRBV7-8
CDR3 length: 16

CDR3 protein: CASEGDEQFF
V gene: TRBV12-3/TRBV12-4
CDR3 length: 10

CDR3 protein: CASSLSRGPYETQYF
V gene: TRBV7-7
CDR3 length: 15

CDR3 protein: CATSDLSGGAQETQYF
V gene: TRBV24-1
CDR3 length: 16

CDR3 protein: CASSPDGPSYEQYF
V gene: TRBV5-1
CDR3 length: 14

CDR3 protein: CASSPTSSYNEQFF
V gene: TRBV7-2
CDR3 length: 14

CDR3 protein: CASTLAGEFTEQYF
V gene: TRBV30
CDR3 length: 14

CDR3 protein: CSAGKGIGGRKEYNEQFF
V gene: TRBV20-1
CDR3 length: 18

CDR3 protein: CASSQDPASGTYNEQFF
V gene: TRBV4-1
CDR3 length: 17

CDR3 protein: CASSHDLGPGEQYF
V gene: TRBV14
CDR3 length: 14

CDR3 protein: CASRATSGGTGELFF
V gene: TRBV6-1
CDR3 length: 15

CDR3 protein: CASSLTTGRSSKETQYF
V gene: TRBV18
CDR3 length: 17

CDR3 protein: CASSRGRERTYEQYF
V gene: TRBV11-2
CDR3 length: 15

CDR3 protein: CANGGGLNEQFF
V gene: TRBV6-6
CDR3 length: 12

CDR3 protein: CATSGGRGPTYNEQFF
V gene: TRBV15
CDR3 length: 16

CDR3 protein: CASSSPSGTGGREQYF
V gene: TRBV7-6
CDR3 length: 16

CDR3 protein: CASSYSVAAETQYF
V gene: TRBV6-5
CDR3 length: 14

CDR3 protein: CASSLDIPPPLKTQYF
V gene: TRBV7-2
CDR3 length: 16

CDR3 protein: CASKGETEAFF
V gene: TRBV2
CDR3 length: 11

CDR3 protein: CASSFSGASSYNEQFF
V gene: TRBV7-2
CDR3 length: 16

CDR3 protein: CACSPTGLAGGANNEQFF
V gene: TRBV12-3/TRBV12-4
CDR3 length: 18

CDR3 protein: CASSQDRVATEAFF
V gene: TRBV4-1
CDR3 length: 14

CDR3 protein: CASSQDFQGAFYEQYF
V gene: TRBV14
CDR3 length: 16

CDR3 protein: CASSPGTSGTHLTYEQYF
V gene: TRBV18
CDR3 length: 18

CDR3 protein: CSVAPGLAGDEQYF
V gene: TRBV29-1
CDR3 length: 14

CDR3 protein: CASSQEAAPYNEQFF
V gene: TRBV4-3
CDR3 length: 15

CDR3 protein: CASSFTGEVSYEQYF
V gene: TRBV5-6
CDR3 length: 15

CDR3 protein: CSARVSAGGNEQFF
V gene: TRBV20-1
CDR3 length: 14

CDR3 protein: CASTEGIQPQHF
V gene: TRBV2
CDR3 length: 12

CDR3 protein: CAIRDTNYEQYF
V gene: TRBV10-3
CDR3 length: 12

CDR3 protein: CASSLAPGTAYNSPLHF
V gene: TRBV5-1
CDR3 length: 17

CDR3 protein: CASSLEQGAPYEQYF
V gene: TRBV5-1
CDR3 length: 15